There are many counts of the clone carrying this T cell receptor (beta chain). The antigen is undetermined. No cell fractionation was done, so the repertoire covers all unsorted peripheral blood T cells. The ends were cut back, 0 bases at V and 10 bases at J, with 16 bases in the middle. The germline V gene encodes CDR1 LGHNA and CDR2 YNFKEQ. The CDR3 has 15 residues. Reverse transcription used approximately 500 ng RNA and constant-region primers for alpha and beta. Using multiplexing indices, alpha and beta chain libraries were generated apart by chain-specific third strand synthesis. Priming off the SP2 site generated the second strand. Two random hexamers, added before amplification and joined, formed each molecule's 12-nucleotide barcode. TCRdb analysed the 5' RACE reads with MiXCR anew, one entry per CDR3 protein. Found here are around 20,000 distinct CDR3 sequences, 9% to 15% of them singletons; the top ten hold approximately 12%.

The sample is drawn from a study of HIV-infected patients and healthy controls. Study-level results: Donor HLA types were not determined in the study.

The receptor's source is an adult in good health. The specimen sequenced was blood. This rearrangement joins TRBV4-2 to TRBJ1-5; D ambiguous. The CDR3 sequence: CASSQDWHGALPQHF. CDR3 DNA sequence: TGTGCCAGCAGCCAAGATTGGCACGGCGCGTTACCCCAGCATTTT.